The rows below give T cell receptor beta chains drawn from one sample of a study of T-cell reconstitution after alpha-beta-depleted transplantation in children. TCRdb re-analysed the PCR reads in MiXCR, keeping a single row per CDR3 protein. The table has roughly 310,000 distinct CDR3 sequences, 23% seen once. Sample: PBMCs, mostly from graft donor cells, taken 180 days after TCRalphabeta/CD19-depleted stem cell transplant. The source is a male patient under 18 who had a stem cell transplant for acute lymphoblastic leukemia, so the T cells may come from the graft donor. Each CDR3 is given with its conserved first and last residue. A D gene is named only where the DNA matches it firmly. Clone size is stated in some rows and not others, as once, few, many or a class when expanded.

>NA|few|TRBV7-2|TRBJ2-1
CASSFRTTIEQFF
TGTGCCAGCAGCTTTAGGACCACAATTGAGCAGTTCTTC
>NA|few|TRBV12-3/TRBV12-4|TRBJ1-5
CASSLGLAIRQPQHF
TGTGCCAGCAGTTTGGGACTTGCAATCAGACAGCCCCAGCATTTT
>NA|NA|TRBV24-1|TRBJ2-6
CATSGTSGTPILSGANVLTF
TGTGCCACCAGTGGTACTTCCGGGACACCTATCCTCTCTGGGGCCAACGTCCTGACTTTC
>TRBD2|NA|TRBV20-1|TRBJ2-3
CSARGGRADTQYF
TGCAGTGCTAGAGGGGGGAGGGCAGATACGCAGTATTTT
>NA|NA|TRBV3-1|TRBJ1-2
CASSQGPISYTF
TGTGCCAGCAGCCAAGGTCCAATTAGCTACACCTTC
>NA|few|TRBV7-9|TRBJ2-3
CASSLESPGPRTDTQYF
TGTGCCAGCAGCTTAGAATCCCCCGGGCCCCGCACAGATACGCAGTATTTT
>TRBD1|NA|TRBV25-1|TRBJ2-7
CASSYQIGTGDEQYF
TGTGCCAGCAGTTACCAGATCGGGACAGGGGACGAGCAGTACTTC
>NA|NA|TRBV20-1|TRBJ2-1
CSARQGHGIEQFF
TGCAGTGCTAGACAAGGCCATGGGATTGAGCAGTTCTTC
>NA|few|TRBV7-9|TRBJ1-2
CASSIETGPNYGYTF
TGTGCCAGCAGCATAGAGACAGGTCCCAACTATGGCTACACCTTC
>NA|NA|TRBV25-1|TRBJ1-4
CASSVNAFNEKLFF
TGTGCCAGCAGTGTCAACGCCTTTAATGAAAAACTGTTTTTT
>TRBD2|few|TRBV2|TRBJ2-1
CASSEQLAGGLNEQFF
TGTGCCAGCAGTGAACAGCTAGCGGGAGGGCTCAATGAGCAGTTCTTC
>TRBD1|NA|TRBV27|TRBJ2-1
CASSSQGQGRNEQFF
TGTGCCAGCAGTTCCCAAGGACAGGGTAGAAATGAGCAGTTCTTC
>NA|NA|TRBV5-1|TRBJ2-5
CASSLVGGIGETQYF
TGCGCCAGCAGCTTGGTTGGGGGAATAGGCGAGACCCAGTACTTC